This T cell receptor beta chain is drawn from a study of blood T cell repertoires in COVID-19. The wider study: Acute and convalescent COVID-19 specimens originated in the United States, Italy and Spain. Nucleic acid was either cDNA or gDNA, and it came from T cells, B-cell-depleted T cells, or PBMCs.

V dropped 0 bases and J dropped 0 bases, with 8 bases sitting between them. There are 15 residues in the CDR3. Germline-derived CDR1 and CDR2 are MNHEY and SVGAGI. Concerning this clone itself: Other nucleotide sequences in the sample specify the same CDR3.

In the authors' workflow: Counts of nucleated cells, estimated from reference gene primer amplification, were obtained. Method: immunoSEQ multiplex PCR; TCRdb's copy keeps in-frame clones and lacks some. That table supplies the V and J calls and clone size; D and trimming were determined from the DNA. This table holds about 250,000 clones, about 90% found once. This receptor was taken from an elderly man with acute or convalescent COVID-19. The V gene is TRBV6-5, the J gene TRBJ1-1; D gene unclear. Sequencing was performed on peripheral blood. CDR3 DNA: TGTGCCAGCAGTTACTCTAGAAACTTGAACACTGAAGCTTTCTTT. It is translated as CASSYSRNLNTEAFF.